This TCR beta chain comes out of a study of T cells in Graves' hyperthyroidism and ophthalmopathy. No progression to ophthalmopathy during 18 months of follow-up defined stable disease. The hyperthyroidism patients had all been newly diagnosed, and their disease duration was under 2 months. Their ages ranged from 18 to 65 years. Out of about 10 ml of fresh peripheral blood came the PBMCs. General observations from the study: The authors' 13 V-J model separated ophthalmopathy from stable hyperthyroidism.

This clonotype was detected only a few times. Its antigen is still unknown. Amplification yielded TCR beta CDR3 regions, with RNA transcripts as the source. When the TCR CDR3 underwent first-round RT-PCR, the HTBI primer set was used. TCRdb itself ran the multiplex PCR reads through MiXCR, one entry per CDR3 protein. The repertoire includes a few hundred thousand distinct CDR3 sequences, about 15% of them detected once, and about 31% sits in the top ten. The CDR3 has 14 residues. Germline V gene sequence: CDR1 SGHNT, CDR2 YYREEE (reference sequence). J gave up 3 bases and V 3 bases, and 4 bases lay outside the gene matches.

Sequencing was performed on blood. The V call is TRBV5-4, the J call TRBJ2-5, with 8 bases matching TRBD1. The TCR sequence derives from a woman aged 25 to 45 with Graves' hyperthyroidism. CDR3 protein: CASSYQDREETQYF. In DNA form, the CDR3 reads TGTGCCAGCAGCTACCAGGACAGGGAAGAGACCCAGTACTTC.